The clone carrying this TCR beta chain was seen repeatedly, ten times or more. Its antigen is unknown. TCRdb re-called clones via MiXCR from the PCR reads. The table shows over 30,000 clones, with about 15% occurring only once. Germline V gene sequence: CDR1 SGHTS, CDR2 YDEGEE. CDR3 length equals 11 residues. V was shortened by 4 bases and J by 15 bases, with 14 bases between the two germline ends. This specimen comes from a study of metastatic and nonmetastatic thyroid tumors. The study's findings and limits: Across blood and tumor, TCR beta diversity in malignant thyroid tumors was reportedly significantly higher than in benign nodules.

Until they underwent thyroid surgery, no patient had received any treatment. Sequenced sample: blood. The clonotype was recovered from a male donor with papillary thyroid cancer or a benign thyroid nodule (not recorded which). Some clones in this sample may be carry-over from other donors' samples. The genes are TRBV5-8 and TRBJ2-1; no clear D. CDR3 nucleotides: TGTGCCAGCAGCCCCGTGAGGCTTTGGTTCTTC. Its translation: CASSPVRLWFF.